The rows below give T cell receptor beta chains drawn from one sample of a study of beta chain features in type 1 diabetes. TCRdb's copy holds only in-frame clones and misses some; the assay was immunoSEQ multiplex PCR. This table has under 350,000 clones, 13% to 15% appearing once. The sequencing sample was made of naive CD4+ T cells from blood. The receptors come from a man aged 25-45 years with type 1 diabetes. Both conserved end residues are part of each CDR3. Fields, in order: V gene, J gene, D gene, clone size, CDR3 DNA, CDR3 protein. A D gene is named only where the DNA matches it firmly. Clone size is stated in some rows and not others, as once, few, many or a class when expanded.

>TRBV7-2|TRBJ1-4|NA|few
TGTGCCAGCAGCTTTTCGGCGGGAACTAATGAAAAACTGTTTTTT
CASSFSAGTNEKLFF
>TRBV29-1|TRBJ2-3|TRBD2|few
TGCAGCGTTGATACTAGCGGGAGTCGCCCAGATACGCAGTATTTT
CSVDTSGSRPDTQYF
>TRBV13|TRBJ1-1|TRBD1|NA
TGTGCCAGCAGCTTAAAGGACAGGGTCACTGAAGCTTTCTTT
CASSLKDRVTEAFF
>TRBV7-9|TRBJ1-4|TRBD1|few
TGTGCCAGCAGCTCGGACAGGGGGCGCGAAAAACTGTTTTTT
CASSSDRGREKLFF
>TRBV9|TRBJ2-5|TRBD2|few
TGTGCCAGCAGCGTAGAGCCTAGCGGGATTCAAGAGACCCAGTACTTC
CASSVEPSGIQETQYF
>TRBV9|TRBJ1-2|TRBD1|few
TGTGCCAGCAGCGTAGACAGGGGCAACTATGGCTACACCTTC
CASSVDRGNYGYTF
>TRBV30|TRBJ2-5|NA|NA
TGTGCCTGGAGTGCCCTACTTCGCTCAGCGCGGGAGACCCAGTACTTC
CAWSALLRSARETQYF
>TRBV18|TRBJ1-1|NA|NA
TGTGCCAGCTCACCACAGGGGCCGATGACGGACACTGAAGCTTTCTTT
CASSPQGPMTDTEAFF
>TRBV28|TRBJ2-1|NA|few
TGTGCCAGCATTAACGGGAGCCCCTACAATGAGCAGTTCTTC
CASINGSPYNEQFF
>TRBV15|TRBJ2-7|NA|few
TGTGCCACCAGCCAAGGGGCGAAATACGAGCAGTACTTC
CATSQGAKYEQYF
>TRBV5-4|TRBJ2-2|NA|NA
TGTGCCAGCAGCTTTAGCGGAACCGGGGAGCTGTTTTTT
CASSFSGTGELFF
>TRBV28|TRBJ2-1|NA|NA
TGTGCCAGCAGTTCAGGGGGGAATGAGCAGTTCTTC
CASSSGGNEQFF
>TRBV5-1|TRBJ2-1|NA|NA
TGCGCCAGCACGGGAGACGAAACCTACAATGAGCAGTTCTTC
CASTGDETYNEQFF
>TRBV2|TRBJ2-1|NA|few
TGTGCCAGCAGTGGACGGGAGAGCCCCAATGAGCAGTTCTTC
CASSGRESPNEQFF
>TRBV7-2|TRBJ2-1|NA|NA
TGTGCCAGCAGCTTAAGGGTGGGAGAGAATGAGCAGTTCTTC
CASSLRVGENEQFF
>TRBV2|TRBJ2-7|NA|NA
TGTGCCAGCAGTGAGCAGGGCCCCCGCTACGAGCAGTACTTC
CASSEQGPRYEQYF
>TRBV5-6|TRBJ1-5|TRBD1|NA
TGTGCCAGCAGCTTTACAGGGGATCAGCCCCAGCATTTT
CASSFTGDQPQHF
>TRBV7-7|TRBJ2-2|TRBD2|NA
TGTGCCAGCAGCTTAAGACTAGCGGACGGGGAGCTGTTTTTT
CASSLRLADGELFF
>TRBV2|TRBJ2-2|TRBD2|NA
TGTGCCAGCAGTGCTAGCGGGACCACCGGGGAGCTGTTTTTT
CASSASGTTGELFF
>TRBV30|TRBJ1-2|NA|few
TGTGCCTGGAGCCTACAAGGGGAGGATGGCTACACCTTC
CAWSLQGEDGYTF
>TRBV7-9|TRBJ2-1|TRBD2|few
TGTGCCAGCAGCCCCGAGCTAGCGGGAGGGTACGTTGAGCAGTTCTTC
CASSPELAGGYVEQFF
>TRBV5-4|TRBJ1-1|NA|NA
TGTGCCAGCAGCCAAGGAGATCGGACTGAAGCTTTCTTT
CASSQGDRTEAFF
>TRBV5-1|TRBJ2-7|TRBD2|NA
TGCGCCAGCAGCTTTGATAGCGGGAGTTACGAGCAGTACTTC
CASSFDSGSYEQYF
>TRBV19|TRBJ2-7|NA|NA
TGTGCCAGTAGTATAGTGGGCGATTCCTACGAGCAGTACTTC
CASSIVGDSYEQYF
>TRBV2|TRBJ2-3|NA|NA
TGTGCCAGCAGTGATTATAGGGGCCCCCGAGGCACAGATACGCAGTATTTT
CASSDYRGPRGTDTQYF
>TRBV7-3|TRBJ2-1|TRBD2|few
TGTGCCAGCAGCTCCTTTGGCGGGAGCTACAATGAGCAGTTCTTC
CASSSFGGSYNEQFF
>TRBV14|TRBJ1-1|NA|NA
TGTGCCAGCAGCCCGGTTATGAACACTGAAGCTTTCTTT
CASSPVMNTEAFF
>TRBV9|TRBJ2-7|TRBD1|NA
TGTGCCAGCAGTCGCCGTATGGGACAGGGGGCCCACGAGCAGTACTTC
CASSRRMGQGAHEQYF
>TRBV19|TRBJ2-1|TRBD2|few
TGTGCCAGTACCATGACTAGCGGAGGGAGGTACAATGAGCAGTTCTTC
CASTMTSGGRYNEQFF
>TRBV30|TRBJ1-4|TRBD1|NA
TGTGCCTGGGGTCGGACAGGGAATGAAAAACTGTTTTTT
CAWGRTGNEKLFF
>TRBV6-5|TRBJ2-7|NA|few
TGTGCCAGCAGTTACCGTGGCGAGCAGGGCTACGAGCAGTACTTC
CASSYRGEQGYEQYF
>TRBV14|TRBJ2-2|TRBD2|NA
TGTGCCAGCAGCCTTCGGCTAGCGGGATCCGGGGAGCTGTTTTTT
CASSLRLAGSGELFF
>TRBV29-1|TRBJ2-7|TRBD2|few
TGCAGCGCCCGGGGGGGGCCCACCTACGAGCAGTACTTC
CSARGGPTYEQYF
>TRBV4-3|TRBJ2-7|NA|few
TGCGCCAGCAGCCAAGGGGAGGCCTACGAGCAGTACTTC
CASSQGEAYEQYF
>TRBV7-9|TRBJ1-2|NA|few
TGTGCCAGCGGAGGCGAGGATGGCTACACCTTC
CASGGEDGYTF
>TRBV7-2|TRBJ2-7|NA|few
TGTGCCAGCAGCTCCCTTAACGAGCAGTACTTC
CASSSLNEQYF
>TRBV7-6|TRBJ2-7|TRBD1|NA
TGTGCCAGCAGCCCGACCGGGACAGACGCCAACGAGCAGTACTTC
CASSPTGTDANEQYF
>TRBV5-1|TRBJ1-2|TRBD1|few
TGCGCCAGCAGTGGACAGGGCCATGGCTACACCTTC
CASSGQGHGYTF
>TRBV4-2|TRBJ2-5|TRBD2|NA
TGTGCCAGCAGCCTCACTAGCGGAGGGGAAGAGACCCAGTACTTC
CASSLTSGGEETQYF
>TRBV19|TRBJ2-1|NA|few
TGTGCCAGTATCTTAGGGGGGGACAATGAGCAGTTCTTC
CASILGGDNEQFF
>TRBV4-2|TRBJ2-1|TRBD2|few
TGTGCCAGCAGCCAAAGGTGGACTAGCGGGAGGGGGGCTGACAATGAGCAGTTCTTC
CASSQRWTSGRGADNEQFF
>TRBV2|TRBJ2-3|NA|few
TGTGCCAGCAAGCCTGAAACAGATACGCAGTATTTT
CASKPETDTQYF
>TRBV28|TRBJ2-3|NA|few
TGTGCCAGCAGTGCCCCAGGGGACCCGGGATCAGATACGCAGTATTTT
CASSAPGDPGSDTQYF
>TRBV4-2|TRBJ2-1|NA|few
TGTGCCAGCAGCCAAGGTACGGGAGCACCCTATGACGAGCAGTTCTTC
CASSQGTGAPYDEQFF
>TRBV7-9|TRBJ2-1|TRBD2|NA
TGTGCCAGCAGCTTTTCCGGGACTAGCGGGAGGGCTAAGCAGTTCTTC
CASSFSGTSGRAKQFF
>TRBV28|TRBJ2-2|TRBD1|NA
TGTGCCAGCAGTTTACCTCCAGGACAGGTTATGTCGGGGGAGCTGTTTTTT
CASSLPPGQVMSGELFF
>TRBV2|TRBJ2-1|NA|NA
TGTGCCAGCAGGCCGATGAGCTCCTACAATGAGCAGTTCTTC
CASRPMSSYNEQFF
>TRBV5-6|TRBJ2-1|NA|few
TGTGCCAGCAGCGGACAGAGTCCCTACAATGAGCAGTTCTTC
CASSGQSPYNEQFF
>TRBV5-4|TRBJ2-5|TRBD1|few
TGTGCCAGCAGCCCAGGGGGAGCCCACCAATTGGAGACCCAGTACTTC
CASSPGGAHQLETQYF
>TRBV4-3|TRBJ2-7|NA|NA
TGCGCCAGCAGCCAAGATAGGCAGGGGGAGCAGTACTTC
CASSQDRQGEQYF
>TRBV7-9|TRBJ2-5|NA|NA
TGTGCCAGCACCAAGGCGGGGGCGTGGGAGACCCAGTACTTC
CASTKAGAWETQYF
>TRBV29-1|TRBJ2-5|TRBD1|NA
TGCAGCGCTACAGGGGGACAAGAGACCCAGTACTTC
CSATGGQETQYF
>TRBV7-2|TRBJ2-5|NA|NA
TGTGCCAGCAGCTTCAATGCGGGACCCCAGCACTTC
CASSFNAGPQHF
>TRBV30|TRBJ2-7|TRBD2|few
TGTGCCTGGAGTGTAAGTCTAGCGGGAGGAGCCTACGAGCAGTACTTC
CAWSVSLAGGAYEQYF
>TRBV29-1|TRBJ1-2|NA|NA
TGCAGCGACTCAAAGGGGTATAACTATGGCTACACCTTC
CSDSKGYNYGYTF
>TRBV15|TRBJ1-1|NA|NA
TGTGCCACCAGCAGAGACCCCGGACAAGGAGCTTTCTTT
CATSRDPGQGAFF
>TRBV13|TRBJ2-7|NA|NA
TGTGCCAGCAGCTTCGGACACTACGAGCAGTACTTC
CASSFGHYEQYF
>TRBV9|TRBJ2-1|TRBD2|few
TGTGCCAGCAGCGTCTTGGGACTAGCGGGAGTGAATGAGCAGTTCTTC
CASSVLGLAGVNEQFF
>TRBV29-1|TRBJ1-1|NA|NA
TGCAGCGTCCGGGAAAACACTGAAGCTTTCTTT
CSVRENTEAFF
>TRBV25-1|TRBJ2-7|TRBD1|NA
TGTGCCAGCAGTCCCGGACAGGGTGCCGGCGAGCAGTACTTC
CASSPGQGAGEQYF